These T cell receptor beta chains were read from a single sample in a study of blood T cells in healthy people across ages. From the 5' RACE reads, TCRdb called clonotypes with MiXCR, one entry per CDR3 protein. The data hold about 570,000 distinct CDR3 sequences, with about 29% observed a single time. These sequences were also reported in another study, on T cells of mothers and their children.

The sample taken for sequencing was blood. Receptors were obtained from a boy aged 2-15 years in good health. CDR3s include the opening cysteine and the closing phenylalanine or tryptophan.

V gene	CDR3 protein
TRBV5-1	CASSLAGEGTDTQYF
TRBV12-3/TRBV12-4	CASTLGLAKNIQYF
TRBV2	CASTAEGGGYNSPLHF
TRBV12-5	CASSRAAGLGAQETQYF
TRBV19	CASSMLAGGTYEQYF
TRBV14	CASSPGTGGGTGELFF
TRBV20-1	CSARGLDSSYNEQFF
TRBV10-1	CASSEGTGGFNEQFF
TRBV18	CASSNGGVETQYF
TRBV12-3/TRBV12-4	CASSLRGDTGELFF
TRBV14	CASSTYSTDTQYF